This paragraph covers one TCR beta chain sequence. The data are from a study of T-cell reconstitution after alpha-beta-depleted transplantation in children. CDR3 size: 14 residues. Per the germline V gene, CDR1 is DFQATT and CDR2 is SNEGSKA (reference sequence). V was clipped by 3 bases and J by 2 bases, with 14 bases between them. Unique molecular identifiers were used to barcode this TCRbeta library. Using its own MiXCR run on the PCR reads, TCRdb lists one record per CDR3 protein. The sample contains about half a million distinct CDR3 sequences, roughly an eighth of which appear only once. V and J are TRBV20-1 and TRBJ2-7, with TRBD2 as a possible D gene (6 bases). The receptor's source is a human donor who donated a stem cell graft to a child with combined immunodeficiency. The material was PBMCs from the stem cell graft donor, obtained from the stem cell graft. CDR3 amino acids: CSARAPEGTYEQYF. As DNA, the CDR3 is TGCAGTGCTAGGGCCCCGGAGGGAACCTACGAGCAGTACTTC.